This T cell receptor (beta chain) derives from a study of T cells after yellow fever vaccination. The sample holds a few counts of this clonotype. A 5'RACE template-switching step, the method used to make TCR cDNA, added a universal primer site and UMIs. Via MiXCR, TCRdb re-called the 5' RACE reads, giving one row per CDR3 protein. The table lists some 260,000 distinct CDR3 sequences, roughly 5.2% of them singletons, with approximately 3.5% in the top ten. This CDR3 region has 16 residues. The germline V gene has CDR1 SGHRS and CDR2 YFSETQ. The V gene end was trimmed by 3 bases and the J gene end by 7 bases; junction bases not matched to a gene: 8.

The chain combines TRBV5-1 with TRBJ2-5, with 14 bases identical to TRBD2. This TCR derives from a man aged 18 to 35 who received the YFV17D yellow fever vaccine. The sample was CD4+ T cells sorted from PBMCs, taken on the day of the yellow fever booster vaccination. CDR3 sequence: CASSSGLAGGRGTQYF. In nucleotides, the CDR3 is TGCGCCAGCAGCTCCGGACTAGCGGGGGGCCGGGGGACCCAGTACTTC.